This T cell receptor beta chain is drawn from a study of shared clonotypes between healthy human individuals. Overall study: Each donor's CD4 naive and CD4 memory cells filled three plates apiece, CD8 naive two, and CD8 memory one.

Details on this clone: No antigen is known for it.

Sequenced by immunoSEQ multiplex PCR; TCRdb stores in-frame clones only, minus some. This table has around 1,000,000 clones, 70% to 80% appearing once. Study observations and caveats: Some clonotypes were shared by all four sorted-subset donors, while others were not shared. The non-shared ones had lower generation probabilities than the shared ones.

The CDR3 is made up of 15 amino acids. V lost 0 bases and J lost 7; bases outside the gene matches: 4. Germline values: CDR1 SGHRS, CDR2 YFSETQ. The sample comprised memory CD4+ T cells from PBMCs. As for subset: CD45RA-negative fraction. The source is a man aged 18 to 35 in good health. Some clones in this sample may be carry-over from other donors' samples. The chain links TRBV5-1 to TRBJ1-6, with TRBD1 identical over 7 bases. The CDR3 loop is CASSLAMDRNSPLHF. CDR3 DNA sequence: TGCGCCAGCAGCTTGGCCATGGACAGGAATTCACCCCTCCACTTT. Full variable domain (missing parts from reference TRBV5-1 and TRBJ1-6): KAGVTQTPRYLIKTRGQQVTLSCSPISGHRSVSWYQQTPGQGLQFLFEYFSETQRNKGNFPGRFSGRQFSNSRSEMNVSTLELGDSALYLCASSLAMDRNSPLHFGNGTRLTVT.